Listed here is a single T cell receptor beta chain. Its antigen is unidentified. This specimen comes from a study of cytomegalovirus exposure and HLA in healthy donors. Broader study findings: Previous analysis showed most TCR beta V segments were productive about 87% or about 30% of the time. TCR beta chain V- and J-gene trimming was linked, in a later analysis, to a missense variant in DCLRE1C. On later analysis, the bulk of CMV-associated TCR beta chains appeared to be HLA-restricted.

Germline V lookup: CDR1 SGHTA, CDR2 FQGNSA. The CDR3 extends over 13 amino acids. Trimming cost V 3 bases and J 5 bases, with 10 bases left between them. PCR involved 60 Vbeta and 13 Jbeta primers. The repertoire was sequenced with immunoSEQ multiplex PCR; TCRdb's copy has only in-frame clones and lacks some. In the table there are over 150,000 clones, 75% to 85% of which are singletons. Material: PBMCs. The V call is TRBV7-2, the J call TRBJ2-5; the D gene is possibly TRBD2 (5 bases). This TCR derives from a man in his fifties in good health and CMV-seropositive. The CDR3 loop reads CASSFGTGETQYF. DNA of the CDR3: TGTGCCAGCAGCTTTGGTACGGGGGAGACCCAGTACTTC.